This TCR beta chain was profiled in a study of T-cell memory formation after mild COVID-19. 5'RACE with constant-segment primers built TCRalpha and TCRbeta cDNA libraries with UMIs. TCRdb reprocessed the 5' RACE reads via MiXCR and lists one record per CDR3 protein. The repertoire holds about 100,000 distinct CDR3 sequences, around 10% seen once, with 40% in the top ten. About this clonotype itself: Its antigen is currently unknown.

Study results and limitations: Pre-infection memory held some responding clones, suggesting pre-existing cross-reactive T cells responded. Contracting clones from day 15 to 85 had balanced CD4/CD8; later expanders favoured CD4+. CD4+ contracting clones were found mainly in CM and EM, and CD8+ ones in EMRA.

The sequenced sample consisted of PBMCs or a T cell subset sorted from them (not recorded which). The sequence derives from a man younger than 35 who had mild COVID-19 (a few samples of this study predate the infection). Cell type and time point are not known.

The CDR3 DNA reads as TGTGCCAGCAGTGGTGATGGTTTCACTGAAGCTTTCTTT. This codes for CASSGDGFTEAFF. The V call is TRBV2, the J call TRBJ1-1, with D hard to call. The CDR3 spans 13 residues. The germline V gene has CDR1 SNHLY and CDR2 FYNNEI. The ends were cut back, 4 bases at V and 4 bases at J, with 10 bases in the middle.